Shown below are 31 T cell receptor beta chains from a single sample sequenced in a study of T cell changes during pregnancy in multiple sclerosis (dated by TCRdb to about 2019). The library was generated by the immunoSEQ multiplex PCR assay. What TCRdb holds here is the immuneACCESS table cut down to in-frame rearrangements. Part of the clones is not present; checked against another copy, under half of the missing clones reflect an unresolved V gene, and the others are unexplained. This sample lists about 110,000 clones; approximately 91% were detected once. Of the sample, about 3% is held by the ten largest clones. The sample consisted of peripheral blood, taken after pregnancy. These receptors were taken from a female donor with multiple sclerosis, enrolled in a pregnancy study.

The V and J genes are TRBV19 and TRBJ1-1, with TRBD1 as a possible D gene (6 bases). Trimming cost V 5 bases and J 3 bases, with 13 bases left between them. The V gene's germline CDR1 is LNHDA and CDR2 SQIVND (reference sequence). The length of the CDR3 is 14 residues. Written as DNA, the CDR3 is TGTGCCAGTAGTCGGGCAGGGGTGTACACTGAAGCTTTCTTT. Its translation is CASSRAGVYTEAFF.

The V and J genes are TRBV9 and TRBJ1-1; 8 bases agree with TRBD1. Germline V CDR1 and CDR2: SGDLS, YYNGEE. The CDR3 contains 13 residues. V was pared by 3 bases and J by 4 bases, with 2 bases of the junction left unmatched. For the CDR3, the DNA is TGTGCCAGCAGCGCTGACAGGGGCACTGAAGCTTTCTTT. Protein sequence: CASSADRGTEAFF.

The genes are TRBV6-1 and TRBJ2-5, with 10 bases identical to TRBD2. The CDR3 has 14 amino acids. Germline trimming cut 8 bases from V and 1 base from J; bases unmatched to any gene: 4. The germline CDR1 and CDR2 sequences are MNHNS and SASEGT. The CDR3 nucleotides read TGTGCCAGCCGACTAGCGGGTCCCCAAGAGACCCAGTACTTC. This encodes CASRLAGPQETQYF.

This clone is a singleton in its sample. V is TRBV11-2 and J is TRBJ2-5; TRBD1 matches at 8 bases. CDR1 and CDR2 from the germline V gene are SGHAT and FQNNGV. The CDR3 length is 15 residues. The V and J ends lost 5 bases and 8 bases, in that order; junction bases with no gene match: 13. CDR3 sequence (DNA): TGTGCCAGCAGCAGATCGACAGGGGCTCTATCCACCCAGTACTTC. Amino acid sequence: CASSRSTGALSTQYF.

This sequence joins TRBV7-2 and TRBJ2-7, with 7 bases that match TRBD1. This CDR3 is 13 amino acids long. Germline values: CDR1 SGHTA, CDR2 FQGNSA. Unmatched junction bases numbered 4, after V lost 5 bases and J lost 3 bases. The CDR3 reads CASSHTGVYEQYF. The CDR3 DNA follows: TGTGCCAGCAGCCACACAGGGGTCTACGAGCAGTACTTC. Combining the CDR3 with reference TRBV7-2 and TRBJ2-7 gives the whole variable domain GAGVSQSPSNKVTEKGKDVELRCDPISGHTALYWYRQSLGQGLEFLIYFQGNSAPDKSGLPSDRFSAERTGGSVSTLTIQRTQQEDSAVYLCASSHTGVYEQYFGPGTRLTVT.

The rearrangement joins TRBV5-6 to TRBJ2-2; no definite D call. The CDR3 is 11 residues long. The germline V gene has CDR1 SGHDT and CDR2 YYEEEE. The V and J ends lost 1 base and 8 bases respectively, with 3 bases between them. DNA of the CDR3: TGTGCCAGCAGCTTGCAGGGGGAGCTGTTTTTT. It codes for CASSLQGELFF.

This chain connects TRBV30 to TRBJ2-2, with a weak D call TRBD1 (5 bases). Per germline, CDR1 GTSNPN and CDR2 SVGIG (reference sequence). V shed 0 bases and J shed 1 base, with 9 bases lying between them. The CDR3 loop spans 15 amino acids. The CDR3: CAWSVMQGNTGELFF. Here the CDR3 DNA reads TGTGCCTGGAGTGTAATGCAGGGGAACACCGGGGAGCTGTTTTTT.

The J gene is TRBJ1-1, the V gene TRBV7-9; D perhaps matches TRBD1 (5 bases). This CDR3 region has 14 residues. V lost 5 bases, J lost 7 bases, and 17 bases lay in between. Germline V gene sequence: CDR1 SEHNR, CDR2 FQNEAQ (reference sequence). CDR3 residues: CASSPTGGGSEAFF. The CDR3 coding sequence is TGTGCCAGCAGCCCGACGGGGGGGGGAAGTGAAGCTTTCTTT.

The chain links TRBV5-1 to TRBJ1-1; D is perhaps TRBD1 (5 bases). This CDR3 has 16 amino acids. Between the trimmed V and J ends, which lost 0 bases and 4 bases, there was a span of 16 bases. Germline V gives CDR1 SGHRS, CDR2 YFSETQ. The CDR3 here is CASSLGGASVVTEAFF. The CDR3 DNA sequence: TGCGCCAGCAGCTTGGGTGGGGCGAGCGTCGTCACTGAAGCTTTCTTT.

The DNA of the CDR3 is TGTGCCAGCAGCCCCGGGGTGAGTAGGGAAGCTTTCTTT. Amino acid sequence: CASSPGVSREAFF. The chain carries TRBV7-8 and TRBJ1-1; no firm D call. This CDR3 contains 13 residues. Germline assignment: CDR1 SGHVS and CDR2 FQNEAQ. V was clipped by 5 bases and J by 8 bases, with 15 bases between them.

This clone has a single count. V is TRBV14 and J is TRBJ2-1, with 13 bases aligning to TRBD2. Germline CDR1 and CDR2: SGHDN and FVKESK. The CDR3 contains 15 residues. With 4 bases clipped from V and 9 bases from J, the junction kept 6 bases outside the gene matches. The CDR3: CASSPLAGGRGEQFF. The CDR3 DNA follows: TGTGCCAGCAGCCCACTAGCGGGGGGGCGAGGTGAGCAGTTCTTC.

The V and J genes are TRBV10-2 and TRBJ2-1, with 10 nucleotides matching TRBD2. V gave up 7 bases and J gave up 14 bases; unmatched junction bases: 17. The length of the CDR3 is 15 residues. Germline lookup yields CDR1 WSHSY and CDR2 SAAADI. The CDR3 spells CASTGGTSAKGEEFF. In DNA form, the CDR3 reads TGCGCCAGCACCGGCGGGACTAGCGCTAAAGGGGAGGAGTTCTTC.

V usage is TRBV6-5 and J usage is TRBJ1-1, with 7 nucleotides matching TRBD1. CDR1 is MNHEY and CDR2 is SVGAGI in the germline V gene. Unmatched junction bases numbered 4, after V lost 6 bases and J lost 3 bases. This CDR3 spans 13 amino acids. The CDR3 is CASSDTGDTEAFF. The CDR3 region has the DNA TGTGCCAGCAGCGATACAGGGGACACTGAAGCTTTCTTT.

The chain combines TRBV5-1 with TRBJ2-1; maybe TRBD2 (7 bases). With 2 bases removed from V and 8 bases from J, the gap between germline ends came to 14 bases. CDR1 and CDR2 (germline): SGHRS, YFSETQ. The CDR3 has 14 amino acids. The CDR3 loop reads CASSFRGAGYEQFF. The CDR3 DNA follows: TGCGCCAGCAGCTTTCGGGGGGCCGGCTATGAGCAGTTCTTC. Full variable domain (outside the CDR3, taken from reference TRBV5-1 and TRBJ2-1): KAGVTQTPRYLIKTRGQQVTLSCSPISGHRSVSWYQQTPGQGLQFLFEYFSETQRNKGNFPGRFSGRQFSNSRSEMNVSTLELGDSALYLCASSFRGAGYEQFFGPGTRLTVL.

The chain joins TRBV29-1 to TRBJ2-2, with 7 bases fitting TRBD1. From germline, CDR1 is SQVTM and CDR2 ANQGSEA. The CDR3 length is 13 residues. V lost 5 bases to trimming and J lost 1 base; unmatched junction nucleotides: 1. The CDR3 region is CSVRTGNTGELFF. The DNA of the CDR3 is TGCAGCGTTCGGACAGGGAACACCGGGGAGCTGTTTTTT.

The chain has TRBV9 and TRBJ1-3; no clear D. This CDR3 is 16 amino acids long. Between the trimmed V and J ends, which lost 0 bases and 0 bases, there was a span of 10 bases. Germline values: CDR1 SGDLS, CDR2 YYNGEE. CDR3 sequence (DNA): TGTGCCAGCAGCGTAGGAGGGTCAGACTCTGGAAACACCATATATTTT. Encoded protein: CASSVGGSDSGNTIYF. Filled out from reference TRBV9 and TRBJ1-3, the complete variable domain reads DSGVTQTPKHLITATGQRVTLRCSPRSGDLSVYWYQQSLDQGLQFLIQYYNGEERAKGNILERFSAQQFPDLHSELNLSSLELGDSALYFCASSVGGSDSGNTIYFGEGSWLTVV.

This chain joins TRBV19 and TRBJ1-2; 8 positions match TRBD1. The CDR3 totals 14 residues. CDR1 and CDR2 from the germline V gene are LNHDA and SQIVND (reference sequence). The junction had 12 bases not matched to a gene; V was cut back by 7 bases and J by 8 bases. The CDR3 loop reads CASTRDQGARGYTF. The CDR3 region has the DNA TGTGCCAGTACTCGGGACCAGGGGGCGCGGGGCTACACCTTC.

CDR3 DNA: TGTGCCAGCAAGTCTGCGGCTGAGCAGTTCTTC. This encodes CASKSAAEQFF. The chain uses TRBV5-6 and TRBJ2-1, with D hard to call. The CDR3 length is 11 residues. The germline CDR1 and CDR2 sequences are SGHDT and YYEEEE. V lost 6 bases and J 9 bases, leaving 10 bases between the germline ends.

V usage is TRBV7-9 and J usage is TRBJ2-5; possibly TRBD2 for D (6 bases). Germline CDR1 SEHNR, CDR2 FQNEAQ (reference sequence). V lost 7 bases and J 4 bases, leaving 13 bases between the germline ends. The CDR3 has 13 residues. This CDR3 is CASIRGSSETQYF. CDR3 bases: TGTGCCAGCATCCGGGGGTCCTCAGAGACCCAGTACTTC.

The gene calls are TRBV25-1 and TRBJ2-5, with 10 bases matching TRBD2. Germline V gene sequence: CDR1 MGHDK, CDR2 SYGVNS. The CDR3 runs 16 residues. V trimming: 2 bases; J trimming: 0 bases; junction bases outside the gene matches: 3. Here the CDR3 reads CASSERLAGDQETQYF. CDR3 bases: TGTGCCAGCAGTGAAAGGCTAGCGGGGGACCAAGAGACCCAGTACTTC.

The chain recombines TRBV18 with TRBJ1-5; TRBD1 aligns across 8 bases. Trimming took 3 bases from V and 1 from J; bases not matched to a gene: 11. The germline gives CDR1 KGHSH, CDR2 LQKENI. CDR3 length: 18 amino acids. The CDR3, as DNA: TGTGCCAGCTCACCGGACAGGGAACCGTTTCGGAGCAATCAGCCCCAGCATTTT. Translated, it gives CASSPDREPFRSNQPQHF.

This chain connects TRBV25-1 to TRBJ1-3; D is unclear. Germline lookup yields CDR1 MGHDK and CDR2 SYGVNS. The CDR3 is 14 residues long. Trimming pared 2 bases from V and 0 bases from J, leaving 5 bases between. The CDR3 DNA is TGTGCCAGCAGTGAAACAGTCTCTGGAAACACCATATATTTT. Its translation: CASSETVSGNTIYF.

The rearrangement links TRBV27 to TRBJ2-1; the D gene is possibly TRBD1 (6 bases). The CDR3 sequence is 13 residues long. With 6 bases removed from V and 8 bases from J, the gap between germline ends came to 14 bases. The germline V gene encodes CDR1 MNHEY and CDR2 SMNVEV (reference sequence). The CDR3 coding sequence is TGTGCCAGCAGCCCCCCCAGGGGTCATGAGCAGTTCTTC. It encodes CASSPPRGHEQFF.

V usage is TRBV6-5 and J usage is TRBJ1-1, with TRBD1 as a possible D gene (6 bases). The germline V and J ends were trimmed by 8 bases and 7 bases, with 8 bases remaining between them. Germline V gene lookup returns CDR1 MNHEY and CDR2 SVGAGI. CDR3 length: 10 residues. CDR3 nucleotides: TGTGCCAGCGGGACACATGAAGCTTTCTTT. Protein sequence: CASGTHEAFF.

The chain employs TRBV5-4 and TRBJ1-1; the D gene is possibly TRBD1 (6 bases). The CDR3 consists of 18 residues. V shed 4 bases and J shed 4 bases, with 26 bases lying between them. Germline assignment: CDR1 SGHNT and CDR2 YYREEE (reference sequence). CDR3 nucleotides: TGTGCCAGCAGCCGACCGACAGGTCGGAGGTCTCGAGGCACTGAAGCTTTCTTT. It is translated as CASSRPTGRRSRGTEAFF.

The chain is built from TRBV6-5 and TRBJ2-1; the D gene is possibly TRBD2 (7 bases). V lost 1 base to trimming and J lost 8 bases, with 15 bases between them. CDR1 is MNHEY, CDR2 SVGAGI, per germline. CDR3 length equals 15 residues. CDR3 sequence: CASSYYGGPGDEQFF. CDR3 bases: TGTGCCAGCAGTTACTACGGGGGGCCGGGCGATGAGCAGTTCTTC.

The chain carries TRBV19 and TRBJ1-4, with D perhaps TRBD1 (6 bases). The CDR3 spans 15 residues. Per germline, CDR1 LNHDA and CDR2 SQIVND (reference sequence). V lost 7 bases and J 3 bases, leaving 15 bases between the germline ends. CDR3 DNA: TGTGCCAGTACTCCAGGGGTGAGAGCTAATGAAAAACTGTTTTTT. Translation gives CASTPGVRANEKLFF. Using reference TRBV19 and TRBJ1-4 for the parts outside the CDR3, the full variable domain is DGGITQSPKYLFRKEGQNVTLSCEQNLNHDAMYWYRQDPGQGLRLIYYSQIVNDFQKGDIAEGYSVSREKKESFPLTVTSAQKNPTAFYLCASTPGVRANEKLFFGSGTQLSVL.

V gene TRBV6-1 combines with J gene TRBJ2-1; 13 bases line up with TRBD2. Germline V gives CDR1 MNHNS, CDR2 SASEGT. This CDR3 has 15 residues. Trimming took 3 bases from V and 4 from J; bases not matched to a gene: 0. The CDR3 coding sequence is TGTGCCAGCAGTGAGACTAGCGGGGGGTACAATGAGCAGTTCTTC. Protein product: CASSETSGGYNEQFF.

The J gene is TRBJ2-3, the V gene TRBV20-1, with a weak D call TRBD1 (6 bases). CDR1 is DFQATT and CDR2 is SNEGSKA in the germline V gene (reference sequence). The CDR3 contains 11 residues. Between the trimmed V and J ends, which lost 6 bases and 10 bases, there was a span of 14 bases. Written as DNA, the CDR3 is TGCAGTGCCGGACAGCCCGGTGCGCAGTATTTT. Translating it yields CSAGQPGAQYF.

V gene TRBV15 combines with J gene TRBJ1-5, with D unclear. V lost 5 bases to trimming and J lost 0 bases, with 8 bases between them. The length of the CDR3 is 14 residues. Germline V gene data show CDR1 as LNHNV and CDR2 as YYDKDF (reference sequence). The CDR3 region is CATSPESSNQPQHF. The CDR3 bases are TGTGCCACCAGCCCCGAGAGTAGCAATCAGCCCCAGCATTTT.

The CDR3 reads CASSDPRVAGGELFF. The DNA for the CDR3 is TGTGCCAGCAGCGATCCCAGGGTAGCGGGGGGGGAGCTGTTTTTT. The genes are TRBV5-4 and TRBJ2-2; TRBD2 aligns across 8 bases. Germline CDR1 is SGHNT and CDR2 is YYREEE (reference sequence). The V segment lost 4 bases and the J segment 8 bases; nucleotides outside the gene matches: 10. The CDR3 runs to 15 residues.